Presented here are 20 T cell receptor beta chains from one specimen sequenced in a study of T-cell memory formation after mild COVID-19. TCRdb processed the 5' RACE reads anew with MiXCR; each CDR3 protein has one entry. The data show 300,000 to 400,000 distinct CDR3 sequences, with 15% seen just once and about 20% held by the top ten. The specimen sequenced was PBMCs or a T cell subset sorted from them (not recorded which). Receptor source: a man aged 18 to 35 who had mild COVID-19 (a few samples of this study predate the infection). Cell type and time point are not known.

CDR3 nucleotides: TGTGCCAGCAGCTTAGGACTAGCGGGGGTCCCGGGGTACAATGAGCAGTTCTTC. It is translated as CASSLGLAGVPGYNEQFF. This chain joins TRBV7-2 and TRBJ2-1; TRBD2 agrees at 12 bases. The V gene end was trimmed by 1 base and the J gene end by 4 bases; junction bases not matched to a gene: 8. This CDR3 region has 18 residues. CDR1 is SGHTA, CDR2 FQGNSA, per germline. The whole variable domain, remainder taken from reference TRBV7-2 and TRBJ2-1, is GAGVSQSPSNKVTEKGKDVELRCDPISGHTALYWYRQSLGQGLEFLIYFQGNSAPDKSGLPSDRFSAERTGGSVSTLTIQRTQQEDSAVYLCASSLGLAGVPGYNEQFFGPGTRLTVL.

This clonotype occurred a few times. CDR3 region: CASSEVGMRSAGQFF. DNA of the CDR3: TGTGCCAGCAGTGAAGTGGGTATGCGTAGCGCTGGGCAGTTCTTC. The chain recombines TRBV25-1 with TRBJ2-1, with TRBD2 as a possible D gene (5 bases). Trimming cost V 2 bases and J 12 bases, with 20 bases left between them. The CDR3 sequence is 15 residues long. The germline V gene encodes CDR1 MGHDK and CDR2 SYGVNS.

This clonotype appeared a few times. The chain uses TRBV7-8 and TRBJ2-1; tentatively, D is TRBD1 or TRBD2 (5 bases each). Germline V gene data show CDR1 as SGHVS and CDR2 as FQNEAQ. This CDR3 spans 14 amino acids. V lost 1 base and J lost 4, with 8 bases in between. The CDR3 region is CASSLGGWYNEQFF. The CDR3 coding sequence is TGTGCCAGCAGCTTAGGGGGGTGGTACAATGAGCAGTTCTTC.

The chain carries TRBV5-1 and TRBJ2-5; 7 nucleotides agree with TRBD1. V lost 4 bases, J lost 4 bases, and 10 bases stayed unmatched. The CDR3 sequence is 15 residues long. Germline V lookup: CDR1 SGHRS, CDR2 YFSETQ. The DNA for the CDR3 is TGCGCCAGCAGCCCCTGGGGGACAGTAGGAGAGACCCAGTACTTC. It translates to CASSPWGTVGETQYF.

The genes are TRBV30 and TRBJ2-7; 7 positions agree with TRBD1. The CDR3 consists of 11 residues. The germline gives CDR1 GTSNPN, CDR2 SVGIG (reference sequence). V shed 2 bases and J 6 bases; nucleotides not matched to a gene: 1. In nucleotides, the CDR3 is TGTGCCTGGAGTACAGGGGTCGAGCAGTACTTC. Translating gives CAWSTGVEQYF.

The CDR3 bases are TGTGCCAGCAGTTTAGGGACAGATGTGAACACTGAAGCTTTCTTT. It encodes CASSLGTDVNTEAFF. This rearrangement joins TRBV12-3 or TRBV12-4 to TRBJ1-1; the D gene is possibly TRBD1 (6 bases). With 1 base removed from V and 0 bases from J, the gap between germline ends came to 9 bases. The CDR3 contains 15 residues.

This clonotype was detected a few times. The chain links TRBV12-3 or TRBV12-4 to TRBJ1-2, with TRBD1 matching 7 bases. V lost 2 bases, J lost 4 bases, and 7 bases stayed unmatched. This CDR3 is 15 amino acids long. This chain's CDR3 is CASSLTVTGTYGYTF. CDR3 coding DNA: TGTGCCAGCAGTTTAACGGTGACAGGGACCTATGGCTACACCTTC.

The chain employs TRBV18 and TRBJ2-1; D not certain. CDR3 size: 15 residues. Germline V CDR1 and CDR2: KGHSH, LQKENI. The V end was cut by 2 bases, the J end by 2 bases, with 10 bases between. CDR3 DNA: TGTGCCAGCTCACCAAGGAACGATCCCTACAATGAGCAGTTCTTC. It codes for CASSPRNDPYNEQFF.

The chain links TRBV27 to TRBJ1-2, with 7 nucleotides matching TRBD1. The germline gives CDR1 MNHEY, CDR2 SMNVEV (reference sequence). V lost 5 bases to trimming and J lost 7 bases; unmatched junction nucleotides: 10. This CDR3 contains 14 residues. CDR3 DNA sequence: TGTGCCAGCAGTCTAACAGGGGAAGGGAGTGGCTACACCTTC. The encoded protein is CASSLTGEGSGYTF.

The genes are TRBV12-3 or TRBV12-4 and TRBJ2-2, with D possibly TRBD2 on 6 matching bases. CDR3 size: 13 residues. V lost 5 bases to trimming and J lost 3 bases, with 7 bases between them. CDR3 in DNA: TGTGCCAGCAGTCGGGGGTACACCGGGGAGCTGTTTTTT. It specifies CASSRGYTGELFF.

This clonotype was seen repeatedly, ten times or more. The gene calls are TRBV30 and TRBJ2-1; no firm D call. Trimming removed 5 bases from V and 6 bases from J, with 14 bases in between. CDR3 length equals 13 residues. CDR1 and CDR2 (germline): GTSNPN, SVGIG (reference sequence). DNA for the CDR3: TGTGCCTGGGAACCTTCCGTAGGCAATGAGCAGTTCTTC. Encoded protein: CAWEPSVGNEQFF.

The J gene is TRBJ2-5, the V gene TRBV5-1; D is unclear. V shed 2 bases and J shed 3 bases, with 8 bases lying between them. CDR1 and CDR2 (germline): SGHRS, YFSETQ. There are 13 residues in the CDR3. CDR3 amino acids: CASSFGDKETQYF. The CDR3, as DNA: TGCGCCAGCAGCTTCGGTGACAAAGAGACCCAGTACTTC. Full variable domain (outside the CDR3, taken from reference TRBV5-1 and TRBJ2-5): KAGVTQTPRYLIKTRGQQVTLSCSPISGHRSVSWYQQTPGQGLQFLFEYFSETQRNKGNFPGRFSGRQFSNSRSEMNVSTLELGDSALYLCASSFGDKETQYFGPGTRLLVL.

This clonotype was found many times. CDR3 sequence: CASSRTGYRYEQYV. CDR3 DNA: TGTGCCAGCAGTCGGACAGGGTATAGGTACGAGCAGTACGTC. The rearrangement links TRBV6-2 or TRBV6-3 to TRBJ2-7; 8 nucleotides agree with TRBD1. Germline trimming cut 5 bases from V and 4 bases from J; bases unmatched to any gene: 7. This CDR3 spans 14 amino acids. The germline V gene has CDR1 MNHEY and CDR2 SVGEGT.

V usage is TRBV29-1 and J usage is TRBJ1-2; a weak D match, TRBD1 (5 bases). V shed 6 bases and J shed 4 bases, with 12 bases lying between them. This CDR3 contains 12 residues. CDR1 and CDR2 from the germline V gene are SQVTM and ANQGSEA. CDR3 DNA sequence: TGCAGCGTACGGGGCCTCGGCTATGGCTACACCTTC. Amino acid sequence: CSVRGLGYGYTF.

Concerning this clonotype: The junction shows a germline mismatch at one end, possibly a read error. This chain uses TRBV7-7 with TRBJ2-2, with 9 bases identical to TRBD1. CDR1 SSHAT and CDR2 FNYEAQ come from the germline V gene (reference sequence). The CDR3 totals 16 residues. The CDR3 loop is CASSSTGTGNGGELFF. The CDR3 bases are TGTGCTAGCAGCTCTACCGGGACAGGGAACGGCGGGGAGCTGTTTTTT. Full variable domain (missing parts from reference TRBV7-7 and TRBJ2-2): GAGVSQSPRYKVTKRGQDVTLRCDPISSHATLYWYQQALGQGPEFLTYFNYEAQPDKSGLPSDRFSAERPEGSISTLTIQRTEQRDSAMYRCASSSTGTGNGGELFFGEGSRLTVL.

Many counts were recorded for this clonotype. The CDR3: CASSFELDTLSETQYF. In DNA, the CDR3 is TGTGCCAGCAGCTTCGAACTAGATACCCTTTCGGAGACCCAGTACTTC. This chain connects TRBV11-2 to TRBJ2-5; D possibly corresponds to TRBD2 (5 bases). The CDR3 covers 16 residues. Germline V gene lookup returns CDR1 SGHAT and CDR2 FQNNGV. With 3 bases removed from V and 5 bases from J, the gap between germline ends came to 19 bases.

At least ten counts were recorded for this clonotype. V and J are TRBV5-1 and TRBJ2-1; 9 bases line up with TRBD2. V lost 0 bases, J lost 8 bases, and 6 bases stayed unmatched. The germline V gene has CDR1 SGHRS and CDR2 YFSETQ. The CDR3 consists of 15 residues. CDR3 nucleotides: TGCGCCAGCAGCTTGGGCGGGGGGGCTTTGGATGAGCAGTTCTTC. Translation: CASSLGGGALDEQFF.

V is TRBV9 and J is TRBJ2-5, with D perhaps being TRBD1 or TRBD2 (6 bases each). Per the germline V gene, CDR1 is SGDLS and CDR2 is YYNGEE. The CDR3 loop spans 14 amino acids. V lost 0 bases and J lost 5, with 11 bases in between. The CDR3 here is CASSVEGDWETQYF. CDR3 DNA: TGTGCCAGCAGCGTAGAGGGGGACTGGGAGACCCAGTACTTC.

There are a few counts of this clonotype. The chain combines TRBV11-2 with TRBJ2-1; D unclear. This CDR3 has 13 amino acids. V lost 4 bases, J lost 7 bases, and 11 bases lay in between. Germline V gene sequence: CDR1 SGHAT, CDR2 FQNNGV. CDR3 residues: CASSSGNLNEQFF. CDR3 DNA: TGTGCCAGCAGCTCGGGTAACTTGAATGAGCAGTTCTTC.

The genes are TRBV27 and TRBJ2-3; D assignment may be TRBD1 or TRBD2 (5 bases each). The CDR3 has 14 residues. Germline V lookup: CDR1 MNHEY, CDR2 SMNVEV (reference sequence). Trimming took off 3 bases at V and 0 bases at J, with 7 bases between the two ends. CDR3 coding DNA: TGTGCCAGCAGTTTTTGGGACAGCACAGATACGCAGTATTTT. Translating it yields CASSFWDSTDTQYF.